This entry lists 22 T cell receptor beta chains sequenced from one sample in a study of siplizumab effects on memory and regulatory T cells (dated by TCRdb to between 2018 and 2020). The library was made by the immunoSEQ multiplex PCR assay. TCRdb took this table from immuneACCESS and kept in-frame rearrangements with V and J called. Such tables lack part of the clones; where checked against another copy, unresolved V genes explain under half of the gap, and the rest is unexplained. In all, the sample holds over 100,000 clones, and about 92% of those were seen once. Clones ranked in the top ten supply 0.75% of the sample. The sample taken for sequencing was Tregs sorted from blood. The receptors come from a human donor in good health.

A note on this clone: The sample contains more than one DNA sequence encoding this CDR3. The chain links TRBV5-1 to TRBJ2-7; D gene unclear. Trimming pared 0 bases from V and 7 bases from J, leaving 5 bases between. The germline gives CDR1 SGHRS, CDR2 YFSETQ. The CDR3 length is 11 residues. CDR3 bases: TGCGCCAGCAGCTTGGGATATGAGCAGTACTTC. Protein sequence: CASSLGYEQYF. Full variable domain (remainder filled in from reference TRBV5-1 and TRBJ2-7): KAGVTQTPRYLIKTRGQQVTLSCSPISGHRSVSWYQQTPGQGLQFLFEYFSETQRNKGNFPGRFSGRQFSNSRSEMNVSTLELGDSALYLCASSLGYEQYFGPGTRLTVT.

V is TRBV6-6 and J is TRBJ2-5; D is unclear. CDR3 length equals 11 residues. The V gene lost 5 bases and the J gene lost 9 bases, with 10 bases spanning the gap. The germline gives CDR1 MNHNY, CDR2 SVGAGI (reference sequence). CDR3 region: CASSNIRAQYF. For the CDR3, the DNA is TGTGCCAGCAGTAACATAAGGGCCCAGTACTTC.

The CDR3 protein is CASSLWEIGTEAFF. CDR3 sequence (DNA): TGCGCCAGCAGCTTGTGGGAAATCGGGACTGAAGCTTTCTTT. V and J are TRBV5-1 and TRBJ1-1; D is undetermined. The length of the CDR3 is 14 residues. The V and J ends lost 1 base and 5 bases respectively, with 12 bases between them. Germline CDR1 reads SGHRS; CDR2 reads YFSETQ.

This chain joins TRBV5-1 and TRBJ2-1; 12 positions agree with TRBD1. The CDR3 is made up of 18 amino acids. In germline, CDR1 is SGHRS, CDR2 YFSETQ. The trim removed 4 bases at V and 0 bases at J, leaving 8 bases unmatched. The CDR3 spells CASSEWWDRGRSYNEQFF. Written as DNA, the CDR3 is TGCGCCAGCAGCGAGTGGTGGGACAGGGGGCGCTCCTACAATGAGCAGTTCTTC.

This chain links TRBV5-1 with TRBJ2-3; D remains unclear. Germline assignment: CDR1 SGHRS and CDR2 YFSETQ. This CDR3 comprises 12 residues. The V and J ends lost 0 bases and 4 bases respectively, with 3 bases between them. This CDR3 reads CASSLDADTQYF. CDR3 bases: TGCGCCAGCAGCTTGGATGCAGATACGCAGTATTTT.

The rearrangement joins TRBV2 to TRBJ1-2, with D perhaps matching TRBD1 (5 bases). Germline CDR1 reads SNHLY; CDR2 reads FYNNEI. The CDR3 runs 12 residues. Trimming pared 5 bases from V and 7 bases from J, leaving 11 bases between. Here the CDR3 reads CASSFRVGGYTF. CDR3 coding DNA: TGTGCCAGCAGTTTCAGGGTCGGTGGCTACACCTTC.

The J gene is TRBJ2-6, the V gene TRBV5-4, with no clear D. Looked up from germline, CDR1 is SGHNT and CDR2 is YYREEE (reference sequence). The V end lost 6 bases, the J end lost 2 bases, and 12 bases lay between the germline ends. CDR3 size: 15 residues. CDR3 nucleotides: TGTGCCAGCACCCTAGTCGGCGCTGGGGCCAACGTCCTGACTTTC. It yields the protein CASTLVGAGANVLTF.

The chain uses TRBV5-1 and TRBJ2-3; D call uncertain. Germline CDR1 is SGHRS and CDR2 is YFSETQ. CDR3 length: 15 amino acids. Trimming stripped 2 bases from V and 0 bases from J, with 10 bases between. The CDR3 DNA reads TGCGCCAGCAGCTTTTCCCCTGTTAGCACAGATACGCAGTATTTT. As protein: CASSFSPVSTDTQYF.

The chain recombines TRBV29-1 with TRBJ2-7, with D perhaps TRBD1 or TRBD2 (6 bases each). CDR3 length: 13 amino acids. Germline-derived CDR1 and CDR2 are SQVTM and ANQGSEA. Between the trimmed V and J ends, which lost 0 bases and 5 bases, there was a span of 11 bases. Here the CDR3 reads CSVEEFGGNEQYF. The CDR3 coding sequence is TGCAGCGTTGAAGAGTTCGGGGGCAACGAGCAGTACTTC.

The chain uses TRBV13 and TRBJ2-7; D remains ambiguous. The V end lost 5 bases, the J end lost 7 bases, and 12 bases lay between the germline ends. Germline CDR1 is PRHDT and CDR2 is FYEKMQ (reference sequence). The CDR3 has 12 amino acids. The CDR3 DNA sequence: TGTGCCAGCAGCACGGACGGTCGTGAGCAGTACTTC. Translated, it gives CASSTDGREQYF.

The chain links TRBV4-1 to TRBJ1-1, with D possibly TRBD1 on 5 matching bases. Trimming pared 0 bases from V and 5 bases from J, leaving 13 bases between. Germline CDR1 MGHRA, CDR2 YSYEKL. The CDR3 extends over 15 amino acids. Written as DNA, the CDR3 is TGCGCCAGCAGCCAAGAACAATTGGGACTAACTGAAGCTTTCTTT. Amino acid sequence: CASSQEQLGLTEAFF.

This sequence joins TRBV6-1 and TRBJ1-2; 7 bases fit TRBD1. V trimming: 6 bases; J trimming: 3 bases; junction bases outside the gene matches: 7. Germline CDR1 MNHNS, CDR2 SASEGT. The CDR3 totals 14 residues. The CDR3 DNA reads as TGTGCCAGCAGGTTATTCGGGACAGACTATGGCTACACCTTC. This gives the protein CASRLFGTDYGYTF.

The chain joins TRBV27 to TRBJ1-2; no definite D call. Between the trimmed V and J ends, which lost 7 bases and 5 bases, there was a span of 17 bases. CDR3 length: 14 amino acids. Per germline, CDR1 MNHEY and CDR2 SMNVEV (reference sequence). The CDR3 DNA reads TGTGCCAGCACTGCCCCCCCTGGACGGTATGGCTACACCTTC. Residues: CASTAPPGRYGYTF.

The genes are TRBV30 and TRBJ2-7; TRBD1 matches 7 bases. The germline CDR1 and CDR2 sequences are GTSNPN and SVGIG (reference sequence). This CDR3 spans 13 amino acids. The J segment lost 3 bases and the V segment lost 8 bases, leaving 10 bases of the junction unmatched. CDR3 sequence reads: CAKGETGIYEQYF. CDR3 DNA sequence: TGTGCCAAGGGGGAGACAGGGATCTACGAGCAGTACTTC.

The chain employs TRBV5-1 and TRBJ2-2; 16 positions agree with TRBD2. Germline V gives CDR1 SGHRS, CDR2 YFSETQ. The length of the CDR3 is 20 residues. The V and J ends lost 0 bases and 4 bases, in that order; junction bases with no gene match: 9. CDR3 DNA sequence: TGCGCCAGCAGCTTGGCTTCCGGGACTAGCGGGGGGGCCGTCACCGGGGAGCTGTTTTTT. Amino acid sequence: CASSLASGTSGGAVTGELFF.

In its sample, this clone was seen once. The CDR3 region is CASSLEGGGGYTF. CDR3 in DNA: TGTGCCAGCAGCTTAGAAGGGGGGGGTGGCTACACCTTC. The rearrangement links TRBV7-8 to TRBJ1-2, with TRBD1 as a possible D gene (6 bases). Per germline, CDR1 SGHVS and CDR2 FQNEAQ. V lost 1 base to trimming and J lost 7 bases, with 10 bases between them. The length of the CDR3 is 13 residues.

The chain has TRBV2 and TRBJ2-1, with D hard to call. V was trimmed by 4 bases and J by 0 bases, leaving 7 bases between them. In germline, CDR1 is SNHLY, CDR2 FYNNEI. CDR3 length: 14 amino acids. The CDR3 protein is CASSVDSSYNEQFF. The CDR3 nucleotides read TGTGCCAGCAGTGTTGATAGCTCCTACAATGAGCAGTTCTTC.

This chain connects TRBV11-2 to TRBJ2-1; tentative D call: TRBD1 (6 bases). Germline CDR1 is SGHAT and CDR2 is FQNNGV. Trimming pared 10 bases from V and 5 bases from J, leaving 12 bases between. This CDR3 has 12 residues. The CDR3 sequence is CATSRQDNEQFF. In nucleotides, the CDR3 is TGTGCCACCTCGCGACAGGACAATGAGCAGTTCTTC.

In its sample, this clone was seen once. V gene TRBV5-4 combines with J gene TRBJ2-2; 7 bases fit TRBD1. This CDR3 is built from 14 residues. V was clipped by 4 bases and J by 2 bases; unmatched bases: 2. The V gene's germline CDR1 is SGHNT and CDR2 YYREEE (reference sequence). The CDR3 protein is CASSRQGNTGELFF. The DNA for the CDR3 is TGTGCCAGCAGCCGACAGGGAAACACCGGGGAGCTGTTTTTT.

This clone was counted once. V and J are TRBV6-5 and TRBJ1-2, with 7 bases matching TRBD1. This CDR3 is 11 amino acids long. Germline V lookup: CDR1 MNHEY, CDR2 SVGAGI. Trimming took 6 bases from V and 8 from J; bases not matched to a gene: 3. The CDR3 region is CASRQGRGYTF. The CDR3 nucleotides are TGTGCCAGCAGACAGGGGCGCGGCTACACCTTC.

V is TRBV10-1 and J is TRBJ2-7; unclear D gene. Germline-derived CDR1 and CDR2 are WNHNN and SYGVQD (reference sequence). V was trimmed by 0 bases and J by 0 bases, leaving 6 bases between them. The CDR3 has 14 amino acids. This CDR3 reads CASSESTGSYEQYF. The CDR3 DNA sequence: TGCGCCAGCAGTGAGTCTACTGGCTCCTACGAGCAGTACTTC.

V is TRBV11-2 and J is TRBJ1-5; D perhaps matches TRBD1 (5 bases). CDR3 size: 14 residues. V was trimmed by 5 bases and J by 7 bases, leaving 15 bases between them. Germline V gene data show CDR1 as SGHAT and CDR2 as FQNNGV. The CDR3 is CASSRRGVNQPQHF. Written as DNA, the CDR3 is TGTGCCAGCAGCCGCCGGGGGGTTAACCAGCCCCAGCATTTT.